This entry lists 17 T cell receptor beta chains sequenced from one sample in a study of blood T cell repertoires in COVID-19. Clones were sequenced by immunoSEQ multiplex PCR, and TCRdb holds only the in-frame ones, with some missing. The sample shows around 150,000 clones, about nine tenths of them seen only once. The sample consisted of peripheral blood. The receptor set was obtained from a man aged 25-40 years with COVID-19, enrolled during active disease.

V gene TRBV28 combines with J gene TRBJ1-3; TRBD1 is a possible D gene (5 bases). The CDR3 consists of 15 residues. CDR1 is MDHEN, CDR2 SYDVKM, per germline. Trimming took off 7 bases at V and 5 bases at J, with 18 bases between the two ends. DNA of the CDR3: TGTGCCAGCACCTCGGGGGGGAGCTTGAGAAACACCATATATTTT. This translates into CASTSGGSLRNTIYF.

The sample holds one count of this clone. The chain is built from TRBV19 and TRBJ1-2; possibly TRBD1 for D (5 bases). The V and J ends lost 4 bases and 7 bases respectively, with 10 bases between them. Germline V gene data show CDR1 as LNHDA and CDR2 as SQIVND (reference sequence). This CDR3 comprises 12 residues. The CDR3 loop reads CASSTTEVGYTF. CDR3 nucleotide sequence: TGTGCCAGTAGTACGACAGAGGTTGGCTACACCTTC.

This rearrangement joins TRBV21-1 to TRBJ1-1; TRBD1 is the table's D call and was not checked against the DNA. TRBV21-1 is recorded as a pseudogene. The CDR3 loop spans 16 amino acids. The CDR3 sequence is CASSKGVCRGFTEAFF. The CDR3 coding sequence is TGTGCCAGCAGCAAAGGGGTTTGCAGGGGGTTCACTGAAGCTTTCTTT.

This chain links TRBV5-1 with TRBJ1-1, with a possible D match to TRBD1 (5 bases). Per germline, CDR1 SGHRS and CDR2 YFSETQ. Trimming removed 0 bases at V and 11 bases at J, with 8 bases between. This CDR3 has 11 amino acids. The CDR3 DNA reads as TGCGCCAGCAGCTTGGACAGGCAGGCTTTCTTT. This gives the protein CASSLDRQAFF.

DNA of the CDR3: TGTGCCAGCAGCTTCGTCCACAATGAGCAGTTCTTC. It is translated as CASSFVHNEQFF. The chain couples TRBV7-3 to TRBJ2-1, with D unresolved. Germline values: CDR1 SGHTA, CDR2 FQGTGA. Trimming removed 3 bases from V and 5 bases from J, with 5 bases in between. The CDR3 sequence is 12 residues long.

The V and J genes are TRBV28 and TRBJ2-5; D is perhaps TRBD2 (6 bases). The V gene's germline CDR1 is MDHEN and CDR2 SYDVKM. The CDR3 spans 13 residues. The V end was cut by 5 bases, the J end by 5 bases, with 12 bases between. In nucleotides, the CDR3 is TGTGCCAGCAGTCCCCCAGCGGGCGAGACCCAGTACTTC. It is translated as CASSPPAGETQYF.

The chain joins TRBV30 to TRBJ2-7, with a tentative D call TRBD2 (7 bases). The germline gives CDR1 GTSNPN, CDR2 SVGIG (reference sequence). The CDR3 totals 14 residues. V lost 4 bases and J lost 5, with 18 bases in between. CDR3 loop: CAWTTGGLGDEQYF. The CDR3 nucleotides are TGTGCCTGGACTACGGGGGGCCTTGGGGACGAGCAGTACTTC. The variable domain in full, with the rest retrieved from reference TRBV30 and TRBJ2-7, is SQTIHQWPATLVQPVGSPLSLECTVEGTSNPNLYWYRQAAGRGLQLLFYSVGIGQISSEVPQNLSASRPQDRQFILSSKKLLLSDSGFYLCAWTTGGLGDEQYFGPGTRLTVT.

V gene TRBV28 combines with J gene TRBJ1-2; D gene unclear. CDR3 length: 13 residues. Deletions cut 1 base from V and 4 bases from J, with 7 bases between. Germline values: CDR1 MDHEN, CDR2 SYDVKM. CDR3 sequence (DNA): TGTGCCAGCAGTTTATCTGTCTTCTATGGCTACACCTTC. Its protein product is CASSLSVFYGYTF.

This chain uses TRBV6-6 with TRBJ1-1; D is perhaps TRBD1 (6 bases). The V gene's germline CDR1 is MNHNY and CDR2 SVGAGI (reference sequence). Trimming removed 0 bases from V and 5 bases from J, with 13 bases in between. The CDR3 sequence is 15 residues long. The CDR3 loop reads CASSYSRAGETEAFF. CDR3 nucleotide sequence: TGTGCCAGCAGTTACTCGAGGGCAGGGGAAACTGAAGCTTTCTTT.

The gene calls are TRBV30 and TRBJ2-7; TRBD1 might be the D (7 bases). The CDR3 totals 14 residues. Trimming left V 4 bases short and J 3 bases short, with 16 bases between. Germline assignment: CDR1 GTSNPN and CDR2 SVGIG (reference sequence). CDR3 DNA: TGTGCCTGGATTCGAAGGCAGGGGGGCTACGAGCAGTACTTC. Protein product: CAWIRRQGGYEQYF. Drawing the rest from reference TRBV30 and TRBJ2-7, the complete variable domain is SQTIHQWPATLVQPVGSPLSLECTVEGTSNPNLYWYRQAAGRGLQLLFYSVGIGQISSEVPQNLSASRPQDRQFILSSKKLLLSDSGFYLCAWIRRQGGYEQYFGPGTRLTVT.

The rearrangement links TRBV3-1 (or the pseudogene TRBV3-2) to TRBJ2-7, with a possible D match to TRBD2 (7 bases). The CDR3 is 15 residues long. Germline V CDR1 and CDR2: LGHDT, YNNKEL (reference sequence). V was cut by 5 bases and J by 3 bases, with 17 bases left in between. The CDR3 reads CASSGRGALGYEQYF. The CDR3 coding sequence is TGTGCCAGCAGCGGGAGGGGGGCTCTAGGCTACGAGCAGTACTTC.

In DNA, the CDR3 is TGCAGCGTTGAAGCTAGCGGGACCTACAATGAGCAGTTCTTC. Its protein is CSVEASGTYNEQFF. This rearrangement joins TRBV29-1 to TRBJ2-1; TRBD2 matches at 9 bases. In germline, CDR1 is SQVTM, CDR2 ANQGSEA. Trimming removed 1 base from V and 2 bases from J; junction bases left unmatched: 0. This CDR3 is 14 amino acids long.

The chain employs TRBV24-1 and TRBJ2-5, with 11 bases matching TRBD2. V was clipped by 1 base and J by 7 bases; unmatched bases: 7. CDR3 length equals 16 residues. Germline V gene data show CDR1 as KGHDR and CDR2 as SFDVKD. CDR3 region: CATSDLGTSGYGTQYF. The CDR3 bases are TGTGCCACCAGTGATTTAGGGACTAGCGGCTACGGGACCCAGTACTTC.

The chain uses TRBV18 and TRBJ1-1, with D possibly TRBD1 on 5 matching bases. Trimming stripped 0 bases from V and 5 bases from J, with 13 bases between. CDR1 KGHSH and CDR2 LQKENI come from the germline V gene. CDR3 length equals 15 residues. In DNA, the CDR3 is TGTGCCAGCTCACCACCGGGAGGGGAAATGACTGAAGCTTTCTTT. Its protein product is CASSPPGGEMTEAFF.

V usage is TRBV7-2 and J usage is TRBJ2-2, with 7 bases that match TRBD1. Germline lookup yields CDR1 SGHTA and CDR2 FQGNSA. The CDR3 runs 15 residues. The V gene end was trimmed by 1 base and the J gene end by 4 bases; junction bases not matched to a gene: 3. The CDR3 DNA follows: TGTGCCAGCAGCTTAGTATCAGGGGGCACCGGGGAGCTGTTTTTT. Encoded protein: CASSLVSGGTGELFF.

The J gene is TRBJ1-1, the V gene TRBV6-1; no clear D gene. Trimming pared 1 base from V and 5 bases from J, leaving 11 bases between. CDR1 and CDR2 from the germline V gene are MNHNS and SASEGT. The CDR3 has 14 residues. The CDR3 protein is CASSEGMRRTEAFF. The CDR3 DNA reads as TGTGCCAGCAGTGAAGGGATGAGGAGAACTGAAGCTTTCTTT.

This chain uses TRBV7-7 with TRBJ2-2, with 12 bases aligning to TRBD2. Germline-derived CDR1 and CDR2 are SSHAT and FNYEAQ (reference sequence). The length of the CDR3 is 16 residues. J lost 3 bases, V lost 5 bases, and 4 bases had no gene match. CDR3: CASSRTSGVDTGELFF. For the CDR3, the DNA is TGTGCCAGCAGCCGGACTAGCGGGGTGGACACCGGGGAGCTGTTTTTT.